This T cell receptor beta chain appears in the sequencing data of a study of identical twins. A remark on this clonotype: The antigen is unknown.

Study conclusions and caveats: Where beta out-of-frame sequences were concerned, excess twin sharing was weaker.

Unique molecular identifiers were present on the cDNA, and a universal primer site came from template switching. TCRdb reprocessed the 5' RACE reads with MiXCR, giving one entry per CDR3 protein. The sample lists fewer than 550,000 distinct CDR3 sequences; roughly an eighth were seen once. These sequences were also reported in another study, on yellow fever vaccine responses in identical twins. From that study: Twins' vaccine T cell responses were reported to seem partly convergent and partly personalized.

The specimen sequenced was CD4+ T cells sorted from blood. The sequence was obtained from a young woman in good health.

CDR3 sequence (DNA): TGCAGTGCCCCGACGGGACTTCCCCAAGAGACCCAGTACTTC. It translates to CSAPTGLPQETQYF. The rearrangement joins TRBV20-1 to TRBJ2-5, with a tentative D call TRBD2 (6 bases). The CDR3 length is 14 residues. Germline CDR1 DFQATT, CDR2 SNEGSKA (reference sequence). V shed 6 bases and J shed 1 base, with 15 bases lying between them.